This is a list of T cell receptor beta chains from one sample in a study of cytomegalovirus exposure and HLA in healthy donors. Measured with immunoSEQ multiplex PCR; TCRdb has only the in-frame clones, and not every one. The sample contains around 140,000 clones, about 86% of which appear only once. Sequencing was done on a sample of PBMCs. These receptors were collected from a woman under 40 in good health and CMV-seronegative. CDR3s include the opening cysteine and the closing phenylalanine or tryptophan. D genes are given only for firm matches. Expanded clones get a size class; other rows say once, few or many, or leave the size out.

V	J	size	D	DNA	CDR3
TRBV7-9	TRBJ2-5	few	NA	TGTGCCAGCAGCTTTAGCGGCCTTCCAGGGACCCAGTACTTC	CASSFSGLPGTQYF
TRBV5-8	TRBJ2-1	NA	NA	TGTGCCAGCAGCTTGGGACAGGGGAGGGATGAGCAGTTCTTC	CASSLGQGRDEQFF
TRBV5-1	TRBJ1-2	NA	TRBD1	TGCGCCAGCAGCTTGGCTCGGACAGGGGGGGACTATGGCTACACCTTC	CASSLARTGGDYGYTF
TRBV19	TRBJ1-6	NA	TRBD1	TGTGCCAGTAGTATAGGGGACAGGGGTAATTCACCCCTCCACTTT	CASSIGDRGNSPLHF
TRBV19	TRBJ1-2	NA	NA	TGTGCCAGTAGTATTGGGGGTACGGGAGGATCGGATGGCTACACCTTC	CASSIGGTGGSDGYTF
TRBV15	TRBJ2-1	NA	TRBD2	TGTGCCACCACTAGCGGGAATGGTGAGCAGTTCTTC	CATTSGNGEQFF
TRBV5-1	TRBJ1-1	few	NA	TGCGCCAGCAGCCCCAATCCCGGGCCAGGGGCTGAAGCTTTCTTT	CASSPNPGPGAEAFF
TRBV29-1	TRBJ1-1	once	NA	TGCAGCGTTGTTTTCAGGCTCTCCTCGAAGAACACTGAAGCTTTCTTT	CSVVFRLSSKNTEAFF
TRBV30	TRBJ2-1	NA	TRBD2	TGTGCCTGCACTAGCGGGGGGGCCAATGAGCAGTTCTTC	CACTSGGANEQFF
TRBV5-1	TRBJ1-6	NA	TRBD1	TGCGCCAGCAGCGGCAGGACAGGGGATTCACCCCTCCACTTT	CASSGRTGDSPLHF
TRBV7-9	TRBJ2-7	NA	NA	TGTGCCAGCAGCCCCCCACAGACGACCCCTCGCGAGCAGTACTTC	CASSPPQTTPREQYF
TRBV19	TRBJ1-2	NA	NA	TGTGCCAGTAGTATTGGATCCAGGTCGAACTATGGCTACACCTTC	CASSIGSRSNYGYTF
TRBV28	TRBJ1-2	NA	NA	TGTGCCAGCCGACTAGAATATGGCTACACCTTC	CASRLEYGYTF
TRBV28	TRBJ2-1	NA	TRBD2	TGTGCCAGTTACCCTTCTAGCGGAGGATACAATGAGCAGTTCTTC	CASYPSSGGYNEQFF
TRBV5-4	TRBJ2-3	once	TRBD1	TGTGCCAGCAGCTCTACAGGGGCGGAAGATACGCAGTATTTT	CASSSTGAEDTQYF
TRBV7-9	TRBJ2-3	NA	NA	TGTGCCAGCAGCTATACAGGGTTTAGTACAGATACGCAGTATTTT	CASSYTGFSTDTQYF
TRBV4-1	TRBJ1-1	NA	NA	TGCGCCAGCAGCCAACTGACGGGGATGGGGACTGAAGCTTTCTTT	CASSQLTGMGTEAFF
TRBV15	TRBJ1-2	NA	TRBD1	TGTGCCACCAGCCGGGACCGGACAGGGCCCCAGGGGGGCTACACCTTC	CATSRDRTGPQGGYTF
TRBV7-2	TRBJ1-2	NA	NA	TGTGCCAGCAGCTTAGCCGCCACAGGGTTCTATGGCTACACCTTC	CASSLAATGFYGYTF
TRBV9	TRBJ2-1	NA	TRBD1	TGTGCCAGCAGCGGGCGGACAGGGCGGACCAATGAGCAGTTCTTC	CASSGRTGRTNEQFF
TRBV7-6	TRBJ2-1	NA	NA	TGTGCCAGCAGCCCTCGGTGGCAGGGGTTAGACAATGAGCAGTTCTTC	CASSPRWQGLDNEQFF
TRBV15	TRBJ1-3	NA	NA	TGTGCCACCAGCAGGGATAGCGTGTCATTCTCTGGAAACACCATATATTTT	CATSRDSVSFSGNTIYF
TRBV28	TRBJ2-2	few	TRBD2	TGTGCCAGCAGTTCCTTATATTGGGAGGGCACCACCGGGGAGCTGTTTTTT	CASSSLYWEGTTGELFF
TRBV29-1	TRBJ2-5	NA	NA	TGCAGCGTTGAAGCTAGACTAGTACAGGAGACCCAGTACTTC	CSVEARLVQETQYF
TRBV5-4	TRBJ2-3	once	NA	TGTGCCAGCAGCTTGGGCCCTGTCGGGGATACGCAGTATTTT	CASSLGPVGDTQYF
TRBV7-2	TRBJ1-4	NA	TRBD1	TGTGCCAGCAGCTTAGGGGACAGAGCTAATGAAAAACTGTTTTTT	CASSLGDRANEKLFF
TRBV27	TRBJ2-1	NA	TRBD1	TGTGCCAGCAGTTCCCCGGGACAGGGGGCTGTTGAGCAGTTCTTC	CASSSPGQGAVEQFF
TRBV2	TRBJ1-5	NA	NA	TGTGCCAGCAGCGAAACAGGGAGCAATCAGCCCCAGCATTTT	CASSETGSNQPQHF
TRBV5-1	TRBJ1-5	NA	TRBD1	TGCGCCAGCAGCTTGGAACAGGGGGGGCAGCCCCAGCATTTT	CASSLEQGGQPQHF
TRBV13	TRBJ2-3	NA	NA	TGTGCCAGCAGCCACCGCCGTACCGCGACGCAGTATTTT	CASSHRRTATQYF
TRBV6-5	TRBJ1-5	NA	NA	TGTGCCAGCAGTTACTCGATACAGGGAAATCAGCCCCAGCATTTT	CASSYSIQGNQPQHF
TRBV5-6	TRBJ1-1	NA	NA	TGTGCCAGCAGCGAGGGCCCCCGGTCAGCTTTCTTT	CASSEGPRSAFF
TRBV7-6	TRBJ2-3	NA	NA	TGTGCCAGCAGCTTACTAGATACGCAGTATTTT	CASSLLDTQYF
TRBV4-1	TRBJ2-1	NA	NA	TGCGCCAGCAGCATACGGACTGTCGACAATGAGCAGTTCTTC	CASSIRTVDNEQFF
TRBV28	TRBJ2-3	NA	TRBD2	TGTGCCAGCCTGACTAGCGGGATAATCGGGGGTACGCAGTATTTT	CASLTSGIIGGTQYF
TRBV5-6	TRBJ2-7	once	NA	TGTGCCAGCAGCTTCTCTAGCCCCTCCTACGAGCAGTACTTC	CASSFSSPSYEQYF
TRBV30	TRBJ2-1	NA	NA	TGTGCCTGGAGAGCCGTACTCGGGTTACCCTACAATGAGCAGTTCTTC	CAWRAVLGLPYNEQFF
TRBV9	TRBJ1-1	NA	TRBD1	TGTGCCAGCAGCCGGGAAATGGAGGGGGCGTATACTGAAGCTTTCTTT	CASSREMEGAYTEAFF
TRBV7-6	TRBJ1-1	few	TRBD1	TGTGCCAGCAGCTTAGTGACAGGGGGCGTGAACACTGAAGCTTTCTTT	CASSLVTGGVNTEAFF
TRBV27	TRBJ1-2	NA	TRBD1	TGTGCCAGCAGTTTATCCGGACAGGGGAATGGCTACACCTTC	CASSLSGQGNGYTF
TRBV30	TRBJ2-7	NA	NA	TGTGCCTGGAGTGTCGTGATTCCCGGGCAGTACTTC	CAWSVVIPGQYF
TRBV5-5	TRBJ2-3	NA	NA	TGTGCCAGCAGCTTGAGAATCTCGCCAGGCACAGATACGCAGTATTTT	CASSLRISPGTDTQYF
TRBV11-2	TRBJ2-3	NA	NA	TGTGCCAGCAGCTTTCAGGGGTGGACAGATACGCAGTATTTT	CASSFQGWTDTQYF
TRBV5-1	TRBJ2-3	NA	TRBD1	TGCGCCAGCAGCTTCGGGACAGGGGAGGATACGCAGTATTTT	CASSFGTGEDTQYF
TRBV30	TRBJ1-6	NA	NA	TGTGCCTGGAATGTGAGGGCGGGGGACTATAATTCACCCCTCCACTTT	CAWNVRAGDYNSPLHF
TRBV7-6	TRBJ1-1	NA	NA	TGTGCCAGCAGCCAACAGGGTCCTACTGAAGCTTTCTTT	CASSQQGPTEAFF
TRBV7-9	TRBJ2-1	NA	TRBD2	TGTGCCAGCAGACCCGGACTAGCGGGGGCTCAAAACAATGAGCAGTTCTTC	CASRPGLAGAQNNEQFF
TRBV6-5	TRBJ2-5	NA	TRBD2	TGTGCCAGCAGGTTGGGACTAGCGGGGTCTGAGACCCAGTACTTC	CASRLGLAGSETQYF
TRBV18	TRBJ2-7	NA	TRBD2	TGTGCCAGCTCACCACCGGGGGGGGGCTACGAGCAGTACTTC	CASSPPGGGYEQYF